Listed below are T cell receptor beta chains from one sample, sequenced in a study of blood T cell repertoires in COVID-19. Repertoires were generated with immunoSEQ multiplex PCR, while TCRdb's copy carries only in-frame clones and drops some. This table holds 55,000 to 90,000 clones, 75% to 95% found once. Sequenced sample: peripheral blood. The receptors were gathered from a human donor with active COVID-19. The donor label of this sample is uncertain. The CDR3 runs from the conserved cysteine through the conserved F or W. D genes are given only for firm matches. The listing skips clone size in some rows; elsewhere it reads once, few, many or a size class.

D	length	size	V	J	DNA	CDR3
TRBD1	16	once	TRBV18	TRBJ1-1	TGTGCCAGCTCATCCGACAGGGGCATGATGAACACTGAAGCTTTCTTT	CASSSDRGMMNTEAFF
-	15	-	TRBV6-4	TRBJ2-1	TGTGCCAGCAGCGAGTTTTTGGCGGGGGGACAGGGGCAGTTCTTC	CASSEFLAGGQGQFF
-	11	few	TRBV29-1	TRBJ2-5	TGCAGCGACAGGGCAGGGGAGACCCAGTACTTC	CSDRAGETQYF
-	13	-	TRBV12-5	TRBJ2-3	TGTGCTAGTGGACTAGCCAACACAGATACGCAGTATTTT	CASGLANTDTQYF
-	15	-	TRBV20-1	TRBJ2-3	TGCAGTGCTAGTTTGGCGGAGCCTAGCACAGATACGCAGTATTTT	CSASLAEPSTDTQYF
-	15	-	TRBV10-1	TRBJ2-2	TGCGCCAGCTCTAAGGGGCAGGGTGGGACCGGGGAGCTGTTTTTT	CASSKGQGGTGELFF
-	12	-	TRBV12-3/TRBV12-4	TRBJ1-6	TGTGCCAGCAGTTTATGGAGTTCACCCCTCCACTTT	CASSLWSSPLHF
TRBD2	15	-	TRBV27	TRBJ2-1	TGTGCCAGCAGAGACTGGGGGGGGTACTACAATGAGCAGTTCTTC	CASRDWGGYYNEQFF
TRBD2	15	-	TRBV11-2	TRBJ2-1	TGTGCCAGCAGCCCGGGGACTAGCGTATCATATGAGCAGTTCTTC	CASSPGTSVSYEQFF
-	13	-	TRBV6-5	TRBJ1-6	TGTGCCAGCCGTCCGGGAACTCAATCACCCCTCCACTTT	CASRPGTQSPLHF
TRBD1	15	-	TRBV28	TRBJ2-2	TGTGCCAGCAGTCTCGGGACAGCGAACACCGGGGAGCTGTTTTTT	CASSLGTANTGELFF
TRBD1	15	-	TRBV4-3	TRBJ2-5	TGCGCCAGCAGCACCCGGACAGGGCGAATGGAGACCCAGTACTTC	CASSTRTGRMETQYF
TRBD1	12	-	TRBV20-1	TRBJ1-2	TGCAGTGCTAGTTGGACAGGGGGCGGCTACACCTTC	CSASWTGGGYTF
TRBD2	16	-	TRBV15	TRBJ2-1	TGTGCCACCAGCCCCCCGGCTAGCGGGAGTCACAATGAGCAGTTCTTC	CATSPPASGSHNEQFF
-	13	-	TRBV18	TRBJ2-7	TGTGCCAGCTCACCACGTCGGGTTAACGAGCAGTACTTC	CASSPRRVNEQYF